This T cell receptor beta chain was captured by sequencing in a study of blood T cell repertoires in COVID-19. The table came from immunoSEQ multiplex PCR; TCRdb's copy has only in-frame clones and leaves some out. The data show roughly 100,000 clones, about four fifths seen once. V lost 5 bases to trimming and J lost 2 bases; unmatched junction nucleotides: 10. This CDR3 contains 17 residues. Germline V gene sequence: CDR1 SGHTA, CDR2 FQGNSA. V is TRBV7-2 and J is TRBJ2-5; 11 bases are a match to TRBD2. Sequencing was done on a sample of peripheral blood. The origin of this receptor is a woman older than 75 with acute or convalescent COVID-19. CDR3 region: CASSPWLAGGGQETQYF. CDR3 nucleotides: TGTGCCAGCAGCCCTTGGCTAGCGGGGGGCGGACAAGAGACCCAGTACTTC.